Described below is a single T cell receptor (beta chain) sequence and its context. Time point denoted: pretreatment peripheral blood. The data belong to a study of PD-L1 blockade in urothelial cancer. About the research overall: Each participant's history included 0 to 3 prior chemotherapy regimens. Analyses used blood from 3 weeks (second dose) and 6 weeks after treatment start.

Data came from immunoSEQ multiplex PCR; TCRdb stores just in-frame clones and leaves some out. The sample holds around 66,000 clones, about 81% seen once. The receptor was isolated from a man in his 70s with urothelial cancer. The sample was PBMCs, taken around atezolizumab (anti-PD-L1) treatment.

CDR3 protein: CASSYAGMAYEQYF. For the CDR3, the DNA is TGTGCCAGCAGTTATGCCGGGATGGCCTACGAGCAGTACTTC. V usage is TRBV6-1 and J usage is TRBJ2-7, with a tentative D call TRBD2 (5 bases). Germline CDR1 is MNHNS and CDR2 is SASEGT. The CDR3 runs to 14 residues. The V end lost 5 bases, the J end lost 2 bases, and 13 bases lay between the germline ends.